The text below deals with one TCR beta chain. As yet, its antigen is unknown. The data derive from a study of identical twins. TCRdb reprocessed the 5' RACE reads via MiXCR and lists one record per CDR3 protein. The table records 500,000 to 600,000 distinct CDR3 sequences, around 20% of them present only once. Study-wide points: Twins' surplus sharing was weaker for beta out-of-frame sequences. Conclusions were based on cross-sectional statistical analysis, without following the same donors. Fewer insertions characterized abundant cord blood beta clonotypes, whereas memory repertoires showed none.

CDR1 and CDR2 (germline): KGHSH, LQKENI. The junction had 7 bases not matched to a gene; V was cut back by 3 bases and J by 4 bases. The CDR3 contains 15 residues. The data also belong to a second study, concerning T cells expressing NK-cell markers.

The clonotype originates from a woman aged 18-29 years in good health. The specimen sequenced was CD4+ T cells sorted from blood. V and J are TRBV18 and TRBJ1-1, with TRBD1 identical over 8 bases. The CDR3 loop is CASSPRTGSITEAFF. CDR3 nucleotides: TGTGCCAGCTCACCCAGGACAGGGTCAATCACTGAAGCTTTCTTT.